This T cell receptor beta chain was recovered during a study of metastatic and nonmetastatic thyroid tumors. Across the study: Malignant and benign thyroid patients had repertoires compared in peripheral blood and tumor or nodule tissue.

CDR1 is SGHVS and CDR2 is FQNEAQ in the germline V gene. The CDR3 contains 15 residues. V gave up 1 base and J gave up 1 base, with 11 bases separating them. Points from the study as a whole: Reported TCR beta diversity, measured in blood and tumor, was significantly higher for malignant thyroid tumors than for benign nodules.

Source study methods: CDR3 differences across clinicopathological groups were used to build a distant-metastasis classifier for papillary thyroid cancer. TCRdb reprocessed the PCR reads via MiXCR. TCRdb, rather than the study authors, made the V and J calls. The table lists 30,000 to 40,000 clones, 18% of them singletons. This clone was observed at least ten times. As yet, its antigen is unknown. Ahead of thyroid surgery, no patient had received treatment of any kind. The sequenced sample was blood. The genes are TRBV7-8 and TRBJ2-7, with D perhaps assigned TRBD1 or TRBD2 (5 bases each). The clonotype was recovered from a male donor with papillary thyroid cancer or a benign thyroid nodule (not recorded which). Some clones in this sample may be carry-over from other donors' samples. The CDR3 nucleotides are TGTGCCAGCAGCTTAGTGTCCGGGGCGTCCTACGAGCAGTACTTC. Its protein product is CASSLVSGASYEQYF.